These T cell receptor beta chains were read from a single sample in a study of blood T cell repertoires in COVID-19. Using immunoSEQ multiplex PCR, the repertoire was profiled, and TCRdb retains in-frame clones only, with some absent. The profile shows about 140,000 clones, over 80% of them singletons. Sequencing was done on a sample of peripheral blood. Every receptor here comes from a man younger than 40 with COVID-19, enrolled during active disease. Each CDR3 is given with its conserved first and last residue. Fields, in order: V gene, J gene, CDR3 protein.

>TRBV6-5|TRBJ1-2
CASSLFTGGTDGYTF
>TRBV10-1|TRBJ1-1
CASRASSNTEAFF
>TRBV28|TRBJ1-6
CASSPPVKPLHF
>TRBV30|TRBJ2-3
CAWRERGRTDTQYF
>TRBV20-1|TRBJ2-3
CSASYSGRTDTQYF
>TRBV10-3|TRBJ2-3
CAISESKTLDVGTQYF
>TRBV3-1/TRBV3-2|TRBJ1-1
CASSQEGYKEAFF
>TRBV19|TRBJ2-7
CASSILGTSGRYYEQYF
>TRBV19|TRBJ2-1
CASSMQRQFSYNEQFF
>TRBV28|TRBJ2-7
CASSLGRGTYEQYF
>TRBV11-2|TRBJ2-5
CASSPAGLAGTQYF
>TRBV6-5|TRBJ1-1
CASSSHLQGRNTEAFF
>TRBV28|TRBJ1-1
CASSYRGPEAFF
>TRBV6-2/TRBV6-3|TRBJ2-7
CASSPRDRDTRAYEQYF
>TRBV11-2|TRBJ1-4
CASSYTGGTNEKLFF
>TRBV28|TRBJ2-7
CASSLLEGRMGEQYF
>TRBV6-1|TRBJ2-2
CASSEGGLARELFF
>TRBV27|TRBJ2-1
CASGLRGTSGNEQFF
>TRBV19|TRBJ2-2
CASTGIVRGSNTGELFF
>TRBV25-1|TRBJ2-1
CASSDRLAGGPRGNEQFF
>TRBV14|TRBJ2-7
CASAGLAGGLGEQYF